The clone carrying this TCR beta chain was counted between two and nine times. TCRdb reanalysed the RT-PCR reads using MiXCR and keeps one entry per CDR3 protein. The table has about 540,000 distinct CDR3 sequences, 20% to 25% seen once. This entry comes from a study of response to subunit inactivated influenza vaccine. Germline V CDR1 and CDR2: SGHRS, YFSETQ. V gave up 4 bases and J gave up 4 bases, with 12 bases separating them. This CDR3 is built from 13 residues. The same sample was also used in a study of T cells expressing NK-cell markers. This second study says: Generation of TCR beta cDNA was performed by 5'RACE template switching incorporating UMIs. The study drew TCR beta repertoires from sorted CD3+CD56+NKG2C+, CD3+CD56+NKG2C- and CD3+CD56-NKG2C+ T cells. In several experiments, an anti-gamma-delta TCR antibody restricted sorting to alpha-beta TCR T cells. Top CD8+ clonotypes included the dominant CD3+CD56+NKG2C+ clonotypes in six donors. Among several donors, these clonotypes also ranked first in the CD3+CD56-NKG2C+ fraction.

This chain links TRBV5-1 with TRBJ2-7; D unclear. The source is a man aged 50 to 59 who received an inactivated influenza vaccine. Here the sequenced sample was CD4+ T cells sorted from PBMCs, taken 11 to 12 days after vaccination. For the CDR3, the DNA is TGCGCCAGCAGCAGAGGAAGTTTTTACGAGCAGTACTTC. Translated: CASSRGSFYEQYF.